The T cell receptor beta chain described here comes from a study of blood T cell repertoires in COVID-19. Turning to the study itself: Nucleic acid was either cDNA or gDNA, and it came from T cells, B-cell-depleted T cells, or PBMCs.

How the authors handled the data: It was from reference gene primer amplification that nucleated cell counts were estimated. The method was immunoSEQ multiplex PCR; TCRdb's version includes in-frame clones alone and lacks a portion of them. V and J calls and clone size are copied from that table; D and trimming were computed from the DNA. The sample has 110,000 or so clones, 85% to 90% seen once. Unmatched junction bases numbered 4, after V lost 1 base and J lost 11 bases. The CDR3 consists of 12 residues. Germline lookup yields CDR1 SGHAT and CDR2 FQNNGV. Sequenced: peripheral blood. The rearrangement uses TRBV11-2 and TRBJ1-1, with 7 bases that match TRBD1. The TCR sequence derives from a human donor with acute or convalescent COVID-19. The donor label of this sample is uncertain. The CDR3 loop reads CASSLGGGEAFF. The CDR3 DNA reads as TGTGCCAGCAGCTTAGGAGGGGGCGAGGCTTTCTTT.